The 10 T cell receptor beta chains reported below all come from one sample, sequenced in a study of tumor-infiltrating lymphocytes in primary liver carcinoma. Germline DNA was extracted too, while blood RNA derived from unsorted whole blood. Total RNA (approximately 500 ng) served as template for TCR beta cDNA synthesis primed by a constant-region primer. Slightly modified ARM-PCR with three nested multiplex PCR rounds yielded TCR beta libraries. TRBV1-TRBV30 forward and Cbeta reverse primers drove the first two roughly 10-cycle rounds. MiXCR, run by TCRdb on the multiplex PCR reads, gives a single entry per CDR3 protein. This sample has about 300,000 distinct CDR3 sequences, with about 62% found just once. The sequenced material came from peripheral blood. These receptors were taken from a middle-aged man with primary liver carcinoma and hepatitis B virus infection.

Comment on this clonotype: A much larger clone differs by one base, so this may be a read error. The CDR3: CASITGANQPQHF. In DNA, the CDR3 is TGTGCCAGCATTACCGGGGCCAATCAGCCCCAGCATTTT. This chain connects TRBV6-2 or TRBV6-3 to TRBJ1-5; tentatively, D is TRBD1 (5 bases). Germline assignment: CDR1 MNHEY and CDR2 SVGEGT. V lost 7 bases and J 3 bases, leaving 10 bases between the germline ends. This CDR3 has 13 residues.

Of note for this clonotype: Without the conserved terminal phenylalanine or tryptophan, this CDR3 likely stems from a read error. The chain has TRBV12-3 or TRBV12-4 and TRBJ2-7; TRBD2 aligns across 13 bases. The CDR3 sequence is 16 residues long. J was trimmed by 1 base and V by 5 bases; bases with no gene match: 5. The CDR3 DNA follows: TGTGCCAGCAGTGGGACTAGCGGGGATAAATCCTACGAGCAGTACCTC. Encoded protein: CASSGTSGDKSYEQYL.

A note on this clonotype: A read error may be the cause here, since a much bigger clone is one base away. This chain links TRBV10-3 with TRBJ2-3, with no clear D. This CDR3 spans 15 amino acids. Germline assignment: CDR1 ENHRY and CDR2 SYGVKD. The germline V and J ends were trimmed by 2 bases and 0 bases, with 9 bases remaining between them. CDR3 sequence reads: CAISEEQISTDTQYF. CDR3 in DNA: TGTGCCATCAGTGAGGAACAGATTAGCACAGATACGCAGTATTTT.

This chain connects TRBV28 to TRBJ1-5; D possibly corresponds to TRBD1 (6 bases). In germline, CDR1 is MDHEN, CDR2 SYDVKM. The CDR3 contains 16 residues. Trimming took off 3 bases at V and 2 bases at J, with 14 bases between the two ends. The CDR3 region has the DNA TGTGCCAGCAGTTTTTCCAGGGGAAGCGGCAATCAGCCCCAGCATTTT. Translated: CASSFSRGSGNQPQHF.

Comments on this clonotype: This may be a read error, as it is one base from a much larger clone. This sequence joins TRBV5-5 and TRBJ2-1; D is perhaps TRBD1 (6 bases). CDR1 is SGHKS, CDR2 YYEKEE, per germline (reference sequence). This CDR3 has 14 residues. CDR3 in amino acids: CASSDLTGYNEHFF. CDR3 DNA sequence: TGTGCCAGCAGCGACTTAACAGGGTACAATGAGCACTTCTTC.

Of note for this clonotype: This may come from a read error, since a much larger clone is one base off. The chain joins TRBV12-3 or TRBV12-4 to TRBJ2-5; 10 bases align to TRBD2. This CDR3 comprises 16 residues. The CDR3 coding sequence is TGTGTCAGCAGTTTAAATCTAGCGGGAGCACGGGAGACCCAGTACTTC. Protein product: CVSSLNLAGARETQYF.

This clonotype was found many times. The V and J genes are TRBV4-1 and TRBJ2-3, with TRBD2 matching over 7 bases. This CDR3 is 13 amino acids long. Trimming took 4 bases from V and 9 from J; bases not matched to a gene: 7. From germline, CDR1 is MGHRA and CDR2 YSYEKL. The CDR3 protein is CASSPRGDPTQYF. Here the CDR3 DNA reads TGCGCCAGCAGCCCTCGGGGGGATCCAACGCAGTATTTT.

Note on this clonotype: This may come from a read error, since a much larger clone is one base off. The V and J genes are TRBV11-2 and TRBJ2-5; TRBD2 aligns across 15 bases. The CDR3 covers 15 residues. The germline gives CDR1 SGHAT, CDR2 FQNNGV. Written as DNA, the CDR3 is TGTGCCAGCAGCCTTCGGACTAGCGGGAGGGTGACCCAGTGCTTC. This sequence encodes CASSLRTSGRVTQCF.

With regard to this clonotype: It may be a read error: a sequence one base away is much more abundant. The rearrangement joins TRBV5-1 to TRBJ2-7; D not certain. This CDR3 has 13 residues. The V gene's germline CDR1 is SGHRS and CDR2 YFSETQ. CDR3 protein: CASSLASNGLRHF. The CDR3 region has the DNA TGCGCCAGCAGCTTGGCCAGCAACGGCTTACGGCACTTC.

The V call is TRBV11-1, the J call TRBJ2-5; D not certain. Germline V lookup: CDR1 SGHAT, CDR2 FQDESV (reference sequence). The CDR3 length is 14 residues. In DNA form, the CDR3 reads TGTGTCGGCAGCTTAGCCGGAAGCTCGCAGACCCAGTACTTC. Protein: CVGSLAGSSQTQYF.